The text below deals with one T cell receptor beta chain. What it recognizes is unknown. There are 14 residues in the CDR3. V lost 4 bases to trimming and J lost 3 bases; unmatched junction nucleotides: 4. Germline-derived CDR1 and CDR2 are SGDLS and YYNGEE. The data belong to a study of CD8 T cell repertoires and HIV-1 epitope variants. About the study: 1M T cells were kept uncultured as a baseline.

The data were produced by immunoSEQ multiplex PCR, yet TCRdb's version contains in-frame clones alone and is incomplete. In the table there are 5,400 or so clones, approximately 60% of which are singletons. The sample consisted of cultured CD8+ T cells derived from PBMCs. This chain connects TRBV9 to TRBJ2-7, with 10 bases lining up with TRBD2. The receptor's source is a male donor with HIV. CDR3 sequence (DNA): TGTGCCAGCAGCCTCTGGACTAGCGGCTACGAGCAGTACTTC. Its translation: CASSLWTSGYEQYF. The full variable domain, in which reference TRBV9 and TRBJ2-7 provide the parts outside the CDR3, is DSGVTQTPKHLITATGQRVTLRCSPRSGDLSVYWYQQSLDQGLQFLIQYYNGEERAKGNILERFSAQQFPDLHSELNLSSLELGDSALYFCASSLWTSGYEQYFGPGTRLTVT.